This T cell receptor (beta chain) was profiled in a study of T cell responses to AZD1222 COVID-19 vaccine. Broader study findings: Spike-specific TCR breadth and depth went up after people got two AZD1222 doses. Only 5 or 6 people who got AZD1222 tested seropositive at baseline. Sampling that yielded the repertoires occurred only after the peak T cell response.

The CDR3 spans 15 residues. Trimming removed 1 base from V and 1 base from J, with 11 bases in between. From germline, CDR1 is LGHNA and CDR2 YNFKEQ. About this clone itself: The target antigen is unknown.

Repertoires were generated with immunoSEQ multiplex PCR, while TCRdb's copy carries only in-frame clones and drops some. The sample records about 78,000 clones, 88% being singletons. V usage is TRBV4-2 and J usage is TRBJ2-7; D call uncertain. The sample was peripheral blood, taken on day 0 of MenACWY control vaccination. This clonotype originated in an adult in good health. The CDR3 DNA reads TGTGCCAGCAGCCAAGCCCCAGATTTTTCCTACGAGCAGTACTTC. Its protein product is CASSQAPDFSYEQYF.